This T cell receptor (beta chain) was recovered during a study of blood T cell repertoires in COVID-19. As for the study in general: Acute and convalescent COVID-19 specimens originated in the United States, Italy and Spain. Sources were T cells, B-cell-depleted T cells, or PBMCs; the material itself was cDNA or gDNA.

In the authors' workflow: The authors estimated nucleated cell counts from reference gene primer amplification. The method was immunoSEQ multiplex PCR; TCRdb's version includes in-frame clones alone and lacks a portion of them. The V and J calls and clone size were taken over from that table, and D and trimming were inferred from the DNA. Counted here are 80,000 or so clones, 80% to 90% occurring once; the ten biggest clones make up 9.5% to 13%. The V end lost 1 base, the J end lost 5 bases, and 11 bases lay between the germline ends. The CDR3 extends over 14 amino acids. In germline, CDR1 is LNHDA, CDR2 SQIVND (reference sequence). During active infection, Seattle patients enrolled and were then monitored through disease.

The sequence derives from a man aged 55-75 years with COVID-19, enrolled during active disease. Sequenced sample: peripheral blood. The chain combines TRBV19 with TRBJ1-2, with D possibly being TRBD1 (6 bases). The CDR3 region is CASSIGTDFYGYTF. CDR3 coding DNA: TGTGCCAGTAGTATAGGGACAGACTTTTATGGCTACACCTTC.